Detailed here is one TCR beta chain. The record originates from a study of CD8 T cells in Susac syndrome. On the study more broadly: Active disease was present in about six of the sequenced Susac syndrome patients, and remission in roughly eight.

When the RNA was reverse transcribed, random hexamers were used with an input of about 0.45 to 1 ug. TCRdb reprocessed the immunoSEQ multiplex PCR reads via MiXCR and lists one record per CDR3 protein. The data hold under 250,000 distinct CDR3 sequences, with approximately 94% observed a single time. Germline V CDR1 and CDR2: SGHTA, FQGNSA. V lost 5 bases, J lost 6 bases, and 29 bases lay in between. The CDR3 length is 19 residues. Each Susac syndrome patient had definite or probable disease by recently defined criteria. The CD8+ and CD4+ T cells were negatively isolated, with the TEMRA cells enriched by FACS.

This clonotype originated in a human donor with Susac syndrome. Sequences were obtained from CD4+ T cells from PBMCs. V is TRBV7-2 and J is TRBJ2-1, with a tentative D call TRBD2 (6 bases). The chain's CDR3 is CASSEGGGAPRPLTNEQFF. The CDR3 DNA reads TGTGCCAGCAGCGAAGGCGGAGGGGCCCCAAGGCCTTTGACCAATGAGCAGTTCTTC.